The entry that follows covers one T cell receptor (beta chain) sequence. It lacks a known antigen. One base away there is no much larger clone; base qualities are not given. The V end loses 3 bases and the J end loses 3 bases, and a stretch of 7 bases separates them. According to the germline V gene, CDR1 reads KGHSH and CDR2 reads LQKENI. From cysteine to phenylalanine, the CDR3 is 13 amino acids long. The DNA shown is the 39-base CDR3, in frame from base 1. This specimen belongs to a study of T cell responses to AZD1222 COVID-19 vaccine (TCRdb year 2021). With regard to the full study: A total of just over 230 trial participants underwent TCR sequencing, of whom 207 received two doses of AZD1222 and about 25 received two doses of the MenACWY control vaccine. Trial participants were enrolled by age into 18-55, 56-69 and 70-plus year subgroups, with 148, 28 and 57 TCR-sequenced participants respectively. Overall study results and their limits: Conclusions about previously exposed vaccinees were limited because only a handful of AZD1222 recipients were SARS-CoV-2 seropositive at baseline. Participants were mostly white British, with more females than males. The authors suggested clonal diversity may have been underestimated. In the small 56-69-year group, the increase in depth fell short of significance, most likely because of low power. Vaccine-associated CD4 TCRs spanned the whole spike protein, with dominant responses in regions 160-218 and 743-854. No day 14 peak-response samples were available, so repertoires were characterized only after the peak T cell response. After two AZD1222 doses, both the breadth and the depth of spike-specific TCRs were significantly higher than at day 0 and than in MenACWY recipients. Reportedly, close to half of the unique spike-specific TCRs recognized epitopes lying outside the regions that are mutated in the B.1.351 and B.1.1.7 variants.

Interpreted using the paper, the time point label stands for: about 28 days (+/-7) after the second vaccine dose. AZD1222 recipients given second doses at about 4 weeks or at about 12 weeks were pooled, since spike-specific TCR depth and breadth were not found to differ between the two schedules. The vaccinee samples were drawn from two UK trials, COV001 and COV002, one of which was a single-blind randomized controlled phase 2/3 trial testing AZD1222 (ChAdOx1 nCoV-19) in healthy adults. Trial participant PBMC samples were collected at day 0 and day 28 after the second dose for TCRbeta chain sequencing. The CDR3 regions of human TCRbeta chains were analyzed by immunosequencing. Turning to the authors' computational methods: TCRs in the repertoires were matched against a reference library of SARS-CoV-2-specific TCRs that had been generated with the MIRA antigen-specificity platform. Breadth was defined as the fraction of unique TCRs that were SARS-CoV-2-associated. Depth was defined as the fraction of total T cells that were SARS-CoV-2-associated. Using the MIRA data, each spike-specific TCR was assigned both to the spike region to which the TCR was reactive and to a CD4 or CD8 class. Log10-transformed breadth and depth values were compared by one-way ANOVA with Sidak's multiple comparisons tests. TCRdb re-hosts the immuneACCESS table, in-frame sequences only. Its copies lack some clones; in the studies checked, an unresolved V gene accounts for under half of them, and the cause for the rest is not known. Clonal size and the V and J genes are those of that table, whereas D and trimming came from the DNA. This sample gives over 130,000 clones in total; more than 85% of them show up just once. Jointly, the top ten make up roughly 3.9% of the sample.

The source is an adult who received the AZD1222 COVID-19 vaccine. The rearranged chain carries TRBV18 and TRBJ2-3; the D gene cannot be resolved reliably. This specimen consisted of peripheral blood, obtained 28 days after the second AZD1222 dose. The CDR3 has the sequence CASSPGPTDTQYF. The nucleotides are TGTGCCAGCTCACCGGGCCCAACAGATACGCAGTATTTT.